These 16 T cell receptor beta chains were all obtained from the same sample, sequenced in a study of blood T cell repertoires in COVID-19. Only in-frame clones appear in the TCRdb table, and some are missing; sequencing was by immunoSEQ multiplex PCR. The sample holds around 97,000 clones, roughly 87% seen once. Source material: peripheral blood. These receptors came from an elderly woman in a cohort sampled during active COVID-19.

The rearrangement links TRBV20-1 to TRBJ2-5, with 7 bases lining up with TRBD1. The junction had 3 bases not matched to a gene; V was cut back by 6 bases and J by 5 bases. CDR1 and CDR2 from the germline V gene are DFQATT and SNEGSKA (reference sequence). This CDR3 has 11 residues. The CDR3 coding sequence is TGCAGTGCAAAAGGGGGCGAGACCCAGTACTTC. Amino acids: CSAKGGETQYF.

The CDR3 here is CASSQVLSRGIDEQFF. CDR3 in DNA: TGTGCCAGCAGCCAAGTGTTGAGTCGGGGGATCGATGAGCAGTTCTTC. This sequence joins TRBV3-1 (or the pseudogene TRBV3-2) and TRBJ2-1; D is perhaps TRBD2 (6 bases). V was cut by 1 base and J by 8 bases, with 18 bases left in between. CDR3 size: 16 residues. Per the germline V gene, CDR1 is LGHDT and CDR2 is YNNKEL (reference sequence).

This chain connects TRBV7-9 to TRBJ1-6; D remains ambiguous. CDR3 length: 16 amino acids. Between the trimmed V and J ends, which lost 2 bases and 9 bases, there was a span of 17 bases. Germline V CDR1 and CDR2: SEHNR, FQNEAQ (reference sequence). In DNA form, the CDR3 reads TGTGCCAGCAGCTTAAACCCCCCCGCGGCGGGTTCACCCCTCCACTTT. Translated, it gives CASSLNPPAAGSPLHF.

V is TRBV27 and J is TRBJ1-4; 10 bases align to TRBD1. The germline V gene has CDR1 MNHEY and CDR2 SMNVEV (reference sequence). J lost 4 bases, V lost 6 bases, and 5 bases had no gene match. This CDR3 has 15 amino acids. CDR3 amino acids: CASRSGTGVNEKLFF. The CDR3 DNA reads TGTGCCAGCAGATCCGGGACAGGGGTTAATGAAAAACTGTTTTTT. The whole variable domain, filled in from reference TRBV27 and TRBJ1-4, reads EAQVTQNPRYLITVTGKKLTVTCSQNMNHEYMSWYRQDPGLGLRQIYYSMNVEVTDKGDVPEGYKVSRKEKRNFPLILESPSPNQTSLYFCASRSGTGVNEKLFFGSGTQLSVL.

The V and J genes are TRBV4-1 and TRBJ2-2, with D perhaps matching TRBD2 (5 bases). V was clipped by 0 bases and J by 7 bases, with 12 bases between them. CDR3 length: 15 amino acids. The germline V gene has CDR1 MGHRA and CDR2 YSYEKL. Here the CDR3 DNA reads TGCGCCAGCAGCCAAGAATCCGGGGTCGGCGGGGAGCTGTTTTTT. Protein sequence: CASSQESGVGGELFF.

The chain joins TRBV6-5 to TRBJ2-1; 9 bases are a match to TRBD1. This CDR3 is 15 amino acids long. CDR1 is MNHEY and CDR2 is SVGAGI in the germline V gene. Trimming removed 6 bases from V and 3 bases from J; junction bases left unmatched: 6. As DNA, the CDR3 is TGTGCCAGCAGGGGGACAGGGAGCAGCTACAATGAGCAGTTCTTC. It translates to CASRGTGSSYNEQFF.

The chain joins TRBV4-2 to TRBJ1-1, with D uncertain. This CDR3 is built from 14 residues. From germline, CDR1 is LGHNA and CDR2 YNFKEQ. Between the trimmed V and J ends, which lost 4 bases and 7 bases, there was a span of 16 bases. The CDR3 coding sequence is TGTGCCAGCAGCCCACGACTTTTATATGGTGAAGCTTTCTTT. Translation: CASSPRLLYGEAFF.

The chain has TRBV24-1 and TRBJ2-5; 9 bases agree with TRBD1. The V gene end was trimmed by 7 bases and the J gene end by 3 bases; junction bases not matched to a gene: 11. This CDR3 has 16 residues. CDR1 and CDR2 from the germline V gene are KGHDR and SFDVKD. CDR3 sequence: CATSTPIQGAKETQYF. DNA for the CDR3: TGTGCCACCAGCACTCCGATACAGGGGGCGAAAGAGACCCAGTACTTC.

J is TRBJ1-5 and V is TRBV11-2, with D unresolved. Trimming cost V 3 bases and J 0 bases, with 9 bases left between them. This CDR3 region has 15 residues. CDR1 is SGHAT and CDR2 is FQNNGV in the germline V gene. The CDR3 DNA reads TGTGCCAGCAGCTTGGGGAGCTATAGCAATCAGCCCCAGCATTTT. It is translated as CASSLGSYSNQPQHF.

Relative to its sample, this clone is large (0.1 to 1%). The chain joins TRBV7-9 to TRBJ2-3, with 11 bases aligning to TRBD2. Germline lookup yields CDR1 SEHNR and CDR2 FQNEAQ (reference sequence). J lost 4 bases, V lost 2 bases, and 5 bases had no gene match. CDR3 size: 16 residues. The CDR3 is CASSLRLAGPADTQYF. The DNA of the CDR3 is TGTGCCAGCAGCTTACGACTAGCGGGACCCGCAGATACGCAGTATTTT.

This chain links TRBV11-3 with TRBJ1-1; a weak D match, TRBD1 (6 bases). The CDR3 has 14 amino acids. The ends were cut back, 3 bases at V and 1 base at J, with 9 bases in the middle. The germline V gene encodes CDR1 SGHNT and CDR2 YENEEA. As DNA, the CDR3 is TGTGCCAGCAGCTTGGGAGGGGGGAACACTGAAGCTTTCTTT. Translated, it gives CASSLGGGNTEAFF.

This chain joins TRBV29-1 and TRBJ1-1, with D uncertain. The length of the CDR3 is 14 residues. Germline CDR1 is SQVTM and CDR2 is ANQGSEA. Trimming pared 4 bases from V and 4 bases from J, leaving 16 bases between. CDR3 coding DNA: TGCAGCGTTGGACTAGATCCCCAGGCCACTGAAGCTTTCTTT. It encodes CSVGLDPQATEAFF.

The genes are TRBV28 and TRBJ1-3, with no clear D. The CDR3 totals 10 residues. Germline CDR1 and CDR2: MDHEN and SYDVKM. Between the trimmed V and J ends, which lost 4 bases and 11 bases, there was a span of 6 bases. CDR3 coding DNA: TGTGCCAGCAGTTCCAGGTCCATATATTTT. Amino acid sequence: CASSSRSIYF. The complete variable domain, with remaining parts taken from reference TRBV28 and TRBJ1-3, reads DVKVTQSSRYLVKRTGEKVFLECVQDMDHENMFWYRQDPGLGLRLIYFSYDVKMKEKGDIPEGYSVSREKKERFSLILESASTNQTSMYLCASSSRSIYFGEGSWLTVV.

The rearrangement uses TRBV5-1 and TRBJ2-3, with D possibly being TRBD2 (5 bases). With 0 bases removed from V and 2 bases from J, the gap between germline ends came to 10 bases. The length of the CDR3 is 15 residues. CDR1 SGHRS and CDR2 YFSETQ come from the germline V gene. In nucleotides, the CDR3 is TGCGCCAGCAGCTTGGCCAGCGGTACCACAGATACGCAGTATTTT. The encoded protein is CASSLASGTTDTQYF.

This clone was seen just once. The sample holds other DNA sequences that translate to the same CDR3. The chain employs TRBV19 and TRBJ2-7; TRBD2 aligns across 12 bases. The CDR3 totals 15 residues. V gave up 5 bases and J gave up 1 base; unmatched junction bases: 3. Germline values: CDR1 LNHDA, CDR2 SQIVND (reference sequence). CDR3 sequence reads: CASSSTSGGSYEQYF. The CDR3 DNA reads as TGTGCCAGTAGTTCAACTAGCGGGGGGTCCTACGAGCAGTACTTC.

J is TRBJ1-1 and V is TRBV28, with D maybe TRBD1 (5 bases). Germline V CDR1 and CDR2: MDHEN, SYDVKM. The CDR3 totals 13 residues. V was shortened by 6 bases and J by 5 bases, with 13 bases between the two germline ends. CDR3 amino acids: CASSFGGGTEAFF. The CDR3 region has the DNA TGTGCCAGCAGCTTCGGGGGGGGGACTGAAGCTTTCTTT.